The rows below give T cell receptor beta chains drawn from one sample of a study of metastatic and nonmetastatic thyroid tumors. MiXCR reprocessed the PCR reads for TCRdb. The sample includes fewer than 35,000 clones, about 20% of them seen just once. Sequences were obtained from tumor tissue. These receptors originate from a male donor with papillary thyroid cancer or a benign thyroid nodule (not recorded which). Some clones in this sample may be carry-over from other donors' samples. Both conserved end residues are part of each CDR3. The D gene is left open where the match is weak. The size entry is marked missing in some rows and otherwise reads once, few, many or a size class.

j_call d_call v_call clone_size cdr3_aa cdr3_nt
TRBJ2-1 NA TRBV28 many CASSRTDKPYNEQFF TGTGCCAGCAGTAGGACGGACAAACCCTACAATGAGCAGTTCTTC
TRBJ1-1 NA TRBV12-3/TRBV12-4 NA CASTPPGIPEAFF TGTGCCAGCACCCCCCCGGGTATCCCTGAAGCTTTCTTT
TRBJ2-5 NA TRBV5-1 NA CASSLVIWGQETQYF TGCGCCAGCAGCTTGGTCATCTGGGGGCAAGAGACCCAGTACTTC
TRBJ1-6 TRBD1 TRBV5-1 NA CASCLAGQNNSPLHF TGCGCCAGCTGCCTCGCGGGACAGAATAATTCACCCCTCCACTTT
TRBJ2-3 NA TRBV19 many CASSTIAYPSTDTQYF TGTGCCAGTAGTACCATAGCGTATCCTAGCACAGATACGCAGTATTTT
TRBJ2-3 NA TRBV27 few CASSLTESTDTQYF TGTGCCAGCAGTTTAACAGAGAGCACAGATACGCAGTATTTT
TRBJ1-1 TRBD1 TRBV12-3/TRBV12-4 NA CVSSLGGQDCTEAFF TGTGTCAGCAGTTTAGGGGGACAGGATTGCACTGAAGCTTTCTTT
TRBJ1-1 TRBD1 TRBV6-1 many CASSRQGWENTEAFF TGTGCCAGCAGCCGACAGGGTTGGGAGAACACTGAAGCTTTCTTT
TRBJ2-1 NA TRBV28 many CASKGGSAAYNEQFF TGTGCCAGCAAGGGAGGCTCCGCGGCGTACAATGAGCAGTTCTTC
TRBJ1-1 NA TRBV30 many CAWGSGGNTEAFF TGTGCCTGGGGAAGTGGGGGGAACACTGAAGCTTTCTTT
TRBJ2-5 NA TRBV7-2 many CASSSVLETQYF TGTGCCAGCAGCTCGGTATTGGAGACCCAGTACTTC
TRBJ1-2 TRBD1 TRBV7-3 once CASSPGQADYGYTF TGTGCCAGCAGCCCCGGACAGGCGGACTATGGCTACACCTTC
TRBJ2-7 TRBD1 TRBV11-3 NA CASSPRDRDYEKYF TGTGCCAGCAGCCCAAGGGACAGGGACTACGAGAAGTACTTC
TRBJ2-7 TRBD1 TRBV20-1 medium-sized CSLGQGLTYEQYF TGCAGTCTTGGACAGGGACTTACCTACGAGCAGTACTTC
TRBJ2-1 NA TRBV20-1 many CSARDLGLDYTGEQFF TGCAGTGCTAGAGATCTAGGCCTAGATTATACTGGTGAGCAGTTCTTC
TRBJ2-1 NA TRBV7-9 many CASSLATPTGVNEQFF TGTGCCAGCAGCTTAGCGACTCCCACGGGCGTTAATGAGCAGTTCTTC
TRBJ1-2 NA TRBV6-1 NA CASSGTGAGYTF TGTGCCAGCAGTGGTACAGGTGCTGGCTACACCTTC
TRBJ2-2 TRBD2 TRBV27 medium-sized CASSSGPGLAKTGELFF TGTGCCAGCAGTTCAGGACCGGGACTAGCGAAAACCGGGGAGCTGTTTTTT
TRBJ2-7 NA TRBV19 NA CAIGPVPYEQYF TGTGCCATCGGGCCGGTCCCCTACGAGCAGTACTTC
TRBJ2-2 TRBD2 TRBV7-3 many CASSSRGGKTGELFF TGTGCCAGCAGCTCCCGGGGGGGTAAAACCGGGGAGCTGTTTTTT
TRBJ1-2 NA TRBV7-9 NA CASTAYGEGYTF TGTGCCAGCACTGCATACGGGGAAGGCTACACCTTC
TRBJ2-7 NA TRBV12-3/TRBV12-4 few CASSYEGVSYEQYF TGTGCCAGCAGTTATGAGGGGGTCTCCTACGAGCAGTACTTC
TRBJ2-3 TRBD1 TRBV9 many CASIRDSNRVDTQYF TGTGCCAGCATCAGGGACAGCAACAGGGTAGATACGCAGTATTTT
TRBJ2-3 TRBD2 TRBV19 many CASSMGLAADTQYF TGTGCCAGTAGTATGGGACTAGCGGCAGATACGCAGTATTTT
TRBJ2-2 NA TRBV11-2 NA CASSYGPEVGHTGELFF TGTGCCAGCAGCTATGGCCCGGAGGTAGGGCACACCGGGGAGCTGTTTTTT
TRBJ2-6 NA TRBV15 many CATSRDLVNVLTF TGTGCCACCAGCAGAGACCTTGTAAACGTCCTGACTTTC
TRBJ1-6 TRBD1 TRBV4-1 many CASSQGLQGAYSPLHF TGCGCCAGCAGCCAAGGGCTACAGGGGGCTTATTCACCCCTCCACTTT
TRBJ1-2 NA TRBV4-3 many CASSQDNAALYGYTF TGCGCCAGCAGCCAAGATAACGCGGCACTTTATGGCTACACCTTC
TRBJ2-7 NA TRBV6-2/TRBV6-3 medium-sized CASSFSTSPEQYF TGTGCCAGCAGTTTCTCCACTAGCCCCGAGCAGTACTTC
TRBJ1-4 NA TRBV12-3/TRBV12-4 many CASSFRFTNEKLFF TGTGCCAGCAGTTTTCGCTTTACCAATGAAAAACTGTTTTTT
TRBJ2-7 NA TRBV6-1 few CASSEAPGSIYEQYF TGTGCCAGCAGTGAAGCACCGGGGTCAATCTACGAGCAGTACTTC
TRBJ1-2 TRBD1 TRBV24-1 many CATSDGGTGDFGYTF TGTGCCACCAGTGACGGCGGGACAGGAGATTTCGGCTACACCTTC
TRBJ2-1 TRBD2 TRBV15 many CATSTPSGGAYNEQFF TGTGCCACCAGCACCCCTAGCGGGGGGGCCTACAATGAGCAGTTCTTC
TRBJ2-5 TRBD2 TRBV5-1 many CASSLERGASTQYF TGCGCCAGCAGCTTGGAGCGGGGAGCAAGTACCCAGTACTTC
TRBJ2-5 NA TRBV5-1 many CASRKSETQYF TGCGCCAGCAGGAAGTCAGAGACCCAGTACTTC
TRBJ2-7 TRBD2 TRBV6-1 few CASRRLSSGSPYEQYF TGTGCCAGCAGGCGACTGAGTAGCGGGAGTCCCTACGAGCAGTACTTC
TRBJ2-3 NA TRBV30 NA CAWSPGSTDTQYF TGTGCCTGGAGTCCGGGGTCCACAGATACGCAGTATTTT
TRBJ2-3 NA TRBV11-2 NA CASIPPGLYPDTQYF TGTGCCAGCATCCCGCCCGGGCTATACCCTGATACGCAGTATTTT
TRBJ2-1 TRBD2 TRBV5-1 NA CASRERAGPNNEQFF TGCGCCAGCAGGGAACGAGCGGGGCCGAACAATGAGCAGTTCTTC
TRBJ1-5 NA TRBV14 medium-sized CASSQEKGNQPQHF TGTGCCAGCAGCCAAGAGAAGGGGAATCAGCCCCAGCATTTT
TRBJ2-7 TRBD1 TRBV25-1 few CASSEWDRGWWEQYF TGTGCCAGCAGTGAATGGGACAGGGGATGGTGGGAGCAGTACTTC
TRBJ1-6 NA TRBV28 many CASLRGSYNSPLHF TGTGCCAGCCTAAGGGGCTCCTATAATTCACCCCTCCACTTT
TRBJ2-7 TRBD2 TRBV24-1 medium-sized CATSEVAGNYEQYF TGTGCCACCAGTGAAGTAGCGGGAAACTACGAGCAGTACTTC
TRBJ2-3 NA TRBV4-2 NA CASSRRGGLGTDTQYF TGTGCCAGCAGTCGGAGAGGGGGGCTTGGCACAGATACGCAGTATTTT
TRBJ1-2 NA TRBV6-1 NA CASSAVVKDIYGYTF TGTGCCAGCAGTGCCGTGGTCAAGGACATCTATGGCTACACCTTC
TRBJ2-7 NA TRBV27 few CASTTQMGAEQYF TGTGCCAGCACCACCCAGATGGGTGCCGAGCAGTACTTC
TRBJ2-7 TRBD2 TRBV6-2/TRBV6-3 NA CASWYSGRREQYF TGTGCCAGCTGGTACTCCGGGAGGAGGGAGCAGTACTTC
TRBJ2-2 NA TRBV27 many CASGRTKNTGELFF TGTGCCAGCGGTCGGACAAAGAACACCGGGGAGCTGTTTTTT